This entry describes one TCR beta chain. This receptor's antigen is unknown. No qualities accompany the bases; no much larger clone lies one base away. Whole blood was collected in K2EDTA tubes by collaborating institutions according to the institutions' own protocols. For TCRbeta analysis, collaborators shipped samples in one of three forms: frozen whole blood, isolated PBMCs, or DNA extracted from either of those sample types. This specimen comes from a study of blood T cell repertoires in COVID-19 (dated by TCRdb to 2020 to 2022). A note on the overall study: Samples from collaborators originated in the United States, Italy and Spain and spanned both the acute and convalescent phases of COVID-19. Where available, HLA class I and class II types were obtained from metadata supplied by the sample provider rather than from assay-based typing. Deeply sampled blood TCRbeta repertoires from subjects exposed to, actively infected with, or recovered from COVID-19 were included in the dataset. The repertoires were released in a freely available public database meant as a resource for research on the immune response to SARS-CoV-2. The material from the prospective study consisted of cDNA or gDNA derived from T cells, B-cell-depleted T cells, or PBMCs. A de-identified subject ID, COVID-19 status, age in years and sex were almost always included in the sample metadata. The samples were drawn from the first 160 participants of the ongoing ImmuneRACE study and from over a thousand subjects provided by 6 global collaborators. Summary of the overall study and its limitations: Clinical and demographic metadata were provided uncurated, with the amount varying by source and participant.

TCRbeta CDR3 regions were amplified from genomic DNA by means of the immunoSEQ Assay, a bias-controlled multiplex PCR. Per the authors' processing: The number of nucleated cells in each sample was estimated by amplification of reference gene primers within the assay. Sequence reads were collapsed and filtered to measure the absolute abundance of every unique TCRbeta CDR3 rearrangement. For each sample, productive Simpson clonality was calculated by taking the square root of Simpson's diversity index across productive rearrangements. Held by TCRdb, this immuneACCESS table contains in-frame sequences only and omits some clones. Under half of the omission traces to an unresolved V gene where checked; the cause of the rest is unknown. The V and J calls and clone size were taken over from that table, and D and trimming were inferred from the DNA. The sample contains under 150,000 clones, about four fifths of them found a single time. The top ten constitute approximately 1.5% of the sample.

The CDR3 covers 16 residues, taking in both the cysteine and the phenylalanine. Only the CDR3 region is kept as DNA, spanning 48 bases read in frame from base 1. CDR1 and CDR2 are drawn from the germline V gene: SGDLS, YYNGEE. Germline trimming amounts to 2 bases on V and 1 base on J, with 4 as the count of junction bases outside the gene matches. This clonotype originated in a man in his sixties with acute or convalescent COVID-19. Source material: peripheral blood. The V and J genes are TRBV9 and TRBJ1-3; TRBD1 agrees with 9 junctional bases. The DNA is TGTGCCAGCAGCGTCTCCGGGACAGGGTCTGGAAACACCATATATTTT. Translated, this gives CASSVSGTGSGNTIYF.